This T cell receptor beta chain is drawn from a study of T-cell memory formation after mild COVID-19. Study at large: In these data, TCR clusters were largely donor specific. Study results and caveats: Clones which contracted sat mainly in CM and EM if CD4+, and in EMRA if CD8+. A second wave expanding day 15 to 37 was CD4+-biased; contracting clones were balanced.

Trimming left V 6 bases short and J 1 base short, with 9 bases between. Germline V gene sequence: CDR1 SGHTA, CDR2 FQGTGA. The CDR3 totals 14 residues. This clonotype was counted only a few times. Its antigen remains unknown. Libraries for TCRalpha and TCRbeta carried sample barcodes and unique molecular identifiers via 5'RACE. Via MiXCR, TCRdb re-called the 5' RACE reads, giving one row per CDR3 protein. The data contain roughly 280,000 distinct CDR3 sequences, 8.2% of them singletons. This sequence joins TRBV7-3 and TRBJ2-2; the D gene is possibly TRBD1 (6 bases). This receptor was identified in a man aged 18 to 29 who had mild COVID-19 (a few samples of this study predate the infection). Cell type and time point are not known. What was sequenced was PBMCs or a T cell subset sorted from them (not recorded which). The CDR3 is CASRSTGNTGELFF. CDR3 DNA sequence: TGTGCCAGCAGATCGACAGGGAACACCGGGGAGCTGTTTTTT.